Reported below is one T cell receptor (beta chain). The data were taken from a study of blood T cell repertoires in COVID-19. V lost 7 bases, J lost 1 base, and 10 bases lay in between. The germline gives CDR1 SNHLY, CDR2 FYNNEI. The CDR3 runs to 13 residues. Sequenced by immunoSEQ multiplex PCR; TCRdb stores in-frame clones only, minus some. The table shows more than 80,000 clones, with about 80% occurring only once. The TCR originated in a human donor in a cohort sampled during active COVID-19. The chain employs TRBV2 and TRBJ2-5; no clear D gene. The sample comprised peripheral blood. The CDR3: CASTIYLQETQYF. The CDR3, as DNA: TGTGCCAGCACCATCTACCTCCAAGAGACCCAGTACTTC.